One and the same sample provided the 31 T cell receptor beta chains below, sequenced in a study of T cell changes during pregnancy in multiple sclerosis. Only in-frame clones appear in the TCRdb table, and some are missing; sequencing was by immunoSEQ multiplex PCR. Counted here are about 89,000 clones, over 90% occurring once; the ten biggest clones make up around 0.86%. Material: peripheral blood, obtained in the third trimester of pregnancy. The receptors come from a female donor with multiple sclerosis, enrolled in a pregnancy study.

V usage is TRBV19 and J usage is TRBJ2-7; 8 nucleotides align to TRBD1. There are 14 residues in the CDR3. Germline assignment: CDR1 LNHDA and CDR2 SQIVND (reference sequence). Losses at the gene ends were 3 bases for V and 1 base for J; bases not matched to a gene: 2. The CDR3 region is CASSIGQGSYEQYF. In nucleotides, the CDR3 is TGTGCCAGTAGTATCGGACAGGGTTCCTACGAGCAGTACTTC.

The genes are TRBV29-1 and TRBJ1-5, with D perhaps matching TRBD1 (6 bases). Trimming shortened V by 6 bases and J by 1 base, and 10 bases separated the two germline ends. The CDR3 consists of 13 residues. CDR1 SQVTM and CDR2 ANQGSEA come from the germline V gene. CDR3 DNA: TGCAGCGTGGAGACAGGAAGCAATCAGCCCCAGCATTTT. It codes for CSVETGSNQPQHF.

V gene TRBV6-5 combines with J gene TRBJ2-3; TRBD2 matches 11 bases. V shed 2 bases and J 4 bases; nucleotides not matched to a gene: 2. The CDR3 runs 15 residues. Germline CDR1 is MNHEY and CDR2 is SVGAGI. The CDR3 nucleotides read TGTGCCAGCAGTTACGGGACTAGCGGATCAGATACGCAGTATTTT. It codes for CASSYGTSGSDTQYF.

The J gene is TRBJ2-2, the V gene TRBV4-2; no reliable D call. The germline V gene encodes CDR1 LGHNA and CDR2 YNFKEQ. The ends were cut back, 0 bases at V and 4 bases at J, with 18 bases in the middle. CDR3 size: 18 residues. The chain's CDR3 is CASSQDRRLGGPTGELFF. The CDR3 region has the DNA TGTGCCAGCAGCCAAGATAGAAGGCTCGGCGGTCCCACCGGGGAGCTGTTTTTT.

The genes are TRBV7-2 and TRBJ1-2, with a weak D call TRBD1 (6 bases). The germline CDR1 and CDR2 sequences are SGHTA and FQGNSA. The CDR3 has 18 amino acids. V lost 5 bases and J lost 5, with 27 bases in between. The CDR3 loop reads CASSRRPPGARRLYGYTF. DNA for the CDR3: TGTGCCAGCAGCCGTCGCCCCCCAGGGGCCCGAAGGCTTTATGGCTACACCTTC.

This chain connects TRBV11-2 to TRBJ2-7, with 8 bases aligning to TRBD1. Germline V gene data show CDR1 as SGHAT and CDR2 as FQNNGV. The V gene end was trimmed by 0 bases and the J gene end by 3 bases; junction bases not matched to a gene: 1. The CDR3 is 14 amino acids. CDR3 bases: TGTGCCAGCAGCTTAGACAGGGGGCGCTACGAGCAGTACTTC. It specifies CASSLDRGRYEQYF.

The genes are TRBV4-2 and TRBJ2-3, with D possibly TRBD2 on 8 matching bases. Germline V gene data show CDR1 as LGHNA and CDR2 as YNFKEQ. V dropped 0 bases and J dropped 4 bases, with 26 bases sitting between them. The CDR3 covers 20 residues. The CDR3 reads CASSQDIPEGAGGTADTQYF. The CDR3 DNA sequence: TGTGCCAGCAGCCAAGATATCCCCGAGGGGGCGGGAGGTACCGCAGATACGCAGTATTTT.

V and J are TRBV19 and TRBJ1-6; no reliable D call. The CDR3 has 16 amino acids. The germline V gene has CDR1 LNHDA and CDR2 SQIVND (reference sequence). Trimming removed 2 bases from V and 7 bases from J, with 15 bases in between. The DNA for the CDR3 is TGTGCCAGTAGTATAACGTTTGAGGGCCCCAATTCACCCCTCCACTTT. The encoded protein is CASSITFEGPNSPLHF. The full variable domain, with the rest looked up from reference TRBV19 and TRBJ1-6, is DGGITQSPKYLFRKEGQNVTLSCEQNLNHDAMYWYRQDPGQGLRLIYYSQIVNDFQKGDIAEGYSVSREKKESFPLTVTSAQKNPTAFYLCASSITFEGPNSPLHFGNGTRLTVT.

This chain connects TRBV27 to TRBJ2-7, with D maybe TRBD1 (5 bases). Trimming took 2 bases from V and 3 from J, leaving 8 bases between them. The CDR3 has 13 residues. Germline V gene lookup returns CDR1 MNHEY and CDR2 SMNVEV (reference sequence). The CDR3 bases are TGTGCCAGCAGTTTAGACAGTGGCTACGAGCAGTACTTC. It codes for CASSLDSGYEQYF.

The chain couples TRBV11-3 to TRBJ2-1; 8 bases fit TRBD2. The germline CDR1 and CDR2 sequences are SGHNT and YENEEA. Germline trimming cut 1 base from V and 5 bases from J; bases unmatched to any gene: 4. The CDR3 length is 15 residues. This CDR3 is CASSLVGRADNEQFF. The DNA for the CDR3 is TGTGCCAGCAGCTTAGTCGGGAGGGCAGACAATGAGCAGTTCTTC.

The chain is built from TRBV11-3 and TRBJ2-7; D gene ambiguous. The V end lost 1 base, the J end lost 1 base, and 5 bases lay between the germline ends. CDR1 and CDR2 from the germline V gene are SGHNT and YENEEA. The CDR3 loop spans 13 amino acids. The CDR3 region is CASSLGRSYEQYF. In DNA, the CDR3 is TGTGCCAGCAGCTTAGGCCGGTCCTACGAGCAGTACTTC. The full variable domain, in which reference TRBV11-3 and TRBJ2-7 provide the parts outside the CDR3, is EAGVVQSPRYKIIEKKQPVAFWCNPISGHNTLYWYLQNLGQGPELLIRYENEEAVDDSQLPKDRFSAERLKGVDSTLKIQPAELGDSAVYLCASSLGRSYEQYFGPGTRLTVT.

The chain uses TRBV7-2 and TRBJ2-7; D gene uncertain. CDR3 size: 13 residues. Germline values: CDR1 SGHTA, CDR2 FQGNSA. V shed 2 bases and J shed 6 bases, with 11 bases lying between them. CDR3 region: CASSLLVSSEQYF. The CDR3 region has the DNA TGTGCCAGCAGCTTACTAGTATCGTCCGAGCAGTACTTC.

The chain uses TRBV10-3 and TRBJ2-3, with 8 bases matching TRBD1. Trimming at V came to 4 bases and at J to 3 bases, leaving 6 bases not matched to a gene. The CDR3 is 15 amino acids. CDR1 and CDR2 from the germline V gene are ENHRY and SYGVKD. CDR3 DNA: TGTGCCATCAGTGCATCAGGGGGCAGGACAGATACGCAGTATTTT. Encoded protein: CAISASGGRTDTQYF.

V is TRBV4-1 and J is TRBJ2-3; TRBD2 aligns across 14 bases. The V segment lost 4 bases and the J segment 4 bases; nucleotides outside the gene matches: 4. The germline gives CDR1 MGHRA, CDR2 YSYEKL. The CDR3 consists of 16 residues. CDR3 coding DNA: TGCGCCAGCAGCCCCGGGACTAGCGGGAGCTCAGATACGCAGTATTTT. Encoded protein: CASSPGTSGSSDTQYF.

The rearrangement joins TRBV29-1 to TRBJ2-1, with TRBD2 matching over 13 bases. The CDR3 sequence is 18 residues long. V lost 6 bases to trimming and J lost 2 bases; unmatched junction nucleotides: 13. Germline CDR1 and CDR2: SQVTM and ANQGSEA. CDR3 in amino acids: CSVARTSGSSGAYNEQFF. The CDR3 nucleotides read TGCAGCGTGGCACGGACTAGCGGGAGCAGTGGGGCCTACAATGAGCAGTTCTTC.

The gene calls are TRBV6-6 and TRBJ2-7; 7 bases agree with TRBD1. The germline V gene encodes CDR1 MNHNY and CDR2 SVGAGI (reference sequence). Trimming took 0 bases from V and 7 from J; bases not matched to a gene: 12. The CDR3 length is 16 residues. DNA for the CDR3: TGTGCCAGCAGTTACTCGAGTTGGGCAGCACAGGGGGAGCAGTACTTC. This encodes CASSYSSWAAQGEQYF.

The chain couples TRBV7-9 to TRBJ2-7; D is perhaps TRBD1 (5 bases). The V and J ends lost 1 base and 3 bases respectively, with 13 bases between them. Germline CDR1 and CDR2: SEHNR and FQNEAQ (reference sequence). The CDR3 length is 15 residues. The CDR3: CASSLDSRGGYEQYF. For the CDR3, the DNA is TGTGCCAGCAGCTTAGACTCTAGGGGCGGCTACGAGCAGTACTTC. The full variable domain, with the rest looked up from reference TRBV7-9 and TRBJ2-7, is DTGVSQNPRHKITKRGQNVTFRCDPISEHNRLYWYRQTLGQGPEFLTYFQNEAQLEKSRLLSDRFSAERPKGSFSTLEIQRTEQGDSAMYLCASSLDSRGGYEQYFGPGTRLTVT.

The V call is TRBV5-1, the J call TRBJ1-1; possibly TRBD1 for D (5 bases). The CDR3 is 17 residues long. CDR1 SGHRS and CDR2 YFSETQ come from the germline V gene. Trimming shortened V by 3 bases and J by 0 bases, and 18 bases separated the two germline ends. In DNA form, the CDR3 reads TGCGCCAGCAGCTCGGGAGTAATGGGACTGATGAACACTGAAGCTTTCTTT. Protein: CASSSGVMGLMNTEAFF.

The chain links TRBV5-6 to TRBJ2-7; D possibly corresponds to TRBD2 (6 bases). This CDR3 has 17 amino acids. Germline-derived CDR1 and CDR2 are SGHDT and YYEEEE. The V end lost 5 bases, the J end lost 4 bases, and 25 bases lay between the germline ends. The CDR3 nucleotides read TGTGCCAGCAGTTTATTGTCGGGCGGGATGGTCCTTTACGAGCAGTACTTC. This sequence encodes CASSLLSGGMVLYEQYF.

This clone was detected a few times. J is TRBJ1-1 and V is TRBV19; D not certain. The V gene lost 6 bases and the J gene lost 8 bases, with 13 bases spanning the gap. Looked up from germline, CDR1 is LNHDA and CDR2 is SQIVND (reference sequence). CDR3 length: 12 residues. CDR3 in DNA: TGTGCCAGTAGGACCCCCGCCGGGGAAGCTTTCTTT. This translates into CASRTPAGEAFF.

This clone is a singleton in its sample. The CDR3 spells CASSVAAEYEQYF. CDR3 bases: TGTGCCAGCAGCGTAGCTGCGGAGTACGAGCAGTACTTC. The chain combines TRBV9 with TRBJ2-7; D is uncertain. This CDR3 is 13 amino acids long. Germline assignment: CDR1 SGDLS and CDR2 YYNGEE. V lost 0 bases, J lost 4 bases, and 8 bases lay in between.

The rearrangement links TRBV10-3 to TRBJ2-5; D gene unclear. Trimming left V 2 bases short and J 1 base short, with 17 bases between. This CDR3 contains 17 residues. Germline V gives CDR1 ENHRY, CDR2 SYGVKD. DNA for the CDR3: TGTGCCATCAGTGAGCCGAGCCTCCGACAAGCCCAAGAGACCCAGTACTTC. It encodes CAISEPSLRQAQETQYF.

This clone was recorded once. This chain links TRBV2 with TRBJ2-1; 13 nucleotides agree with TRBD2. J was trimmed by 1 base and V by 1 base; bases with no gene match: 7. The CDR3 has 19 amino acids. Germline-derived CDR1 and CDR2 are SNHLY and FYNNEI. The CDR3 protein is CASSEVGLAGVSSYNEQFF. CDR3 sequence (DNA): TGTGCCAGCAGTGAAGTCGGACTAGCGGGAGTCTCGTCCTACAATGAGCAGTTCTTC.

On this clone itself: The same CDR3 can be traced to other DNA sequences in this sample. V gene TRBV14 combines with J gene TRBJ1-1; D not certain. Germline values: CDR1 SGHDN, CDR2 FVKESK. The CDR3 totals 14 residues. V was trimmed by 1 base and J by 1 base, leaving 7 bases between them. The CDR3 nucleotides read TGTGCCAGCAGCCAAGTGAGAGGGAACACTGAAGCTTTCTTT. Residues: CASSQVRGNTEAFF.

By share, this clone ranks as medium-sized. This chain links TRBV14 with TRBJ2-5; 9 bases fit TRBD2. V was clipped by 2 bases and J by 4 bases; unmatched bases: 8. This CDR3 region has 16 residues. CDR1 is SGHDN and CDR2 is FVKESK in the germline V gene. The CDR3 region has the DNA TGTGCCAGCAGCCAATGGAGTAGCGGGAGACTAGAGACCCAGTACTTC. Translating it yields CASSQWSSGRLETQYF.

This sequence joins TRBV7-8 and TRBJ2-3, with D maybe TRBD2 (5 bases). Trimming took 7 bases from V and 3 from J, leaving 11 bases between them. Looked up from germline, CDR1 is SGHVS and CDR2 is FQNEAQ. The CDR3 runs to 13 residues. The CDR3 nucleotides are TGTGCCAGCACCCCGGGAACTACAGATACGCAGTATTTT. It is translated as CASTPGTTDTQYF. The full variable domain, completed using reference TRBV7-8 and TRBJ2-3, is GAGVSQSPRYKVAKRGQDVALRCDPISGHVSLFWYQQALGQGPEFLTYFQNEAQLDKSGLPSDRFFAERPEGSVSTLKIQRTQQEDSAVYLCASTPGTTDTQYFGPGTRLTVL.

The chain is built from TRBV2 and TRBJ2-1; D is uncertain. The CDR3 loop spans 11 amino acids. Germline CDR1 reads SNHLY; CDR2 reads FYNNEI. V was cut by 11 bases and J by 8 bases, with 13 bases left in between. The CDR3 DNA reads as TGTGCCGGCACTGTTTTTGATGAGCAGTTCTTC. Translating gives CAGTVFDEQFF.

This clone has just one count. The junction departs from the called germline gene at one end, perhaps through a read error. The chain joins TRBV19 to TRBJ2-1; 10 nucleotides agree with TRBD2. The CDR3 sequence is 13 residues long. Per the germline V gene, CDR1 is LNHDA and CDR2 is SQIVND (reference sequence). CDR3 sequence (DNA): TGTGCCAGTAGTCCCGGACTAGCGGTGACTAAGATCTTC. This codes for CASSPGLAVTKIF.

The chain combines TRBV28 with TRBJ1-2; 10 bases match TRBD1. The CDR3 covers 17 residues. V shed 2 bases, J shed 3 bases, and the junction held 9 bases outside the gene matches. Germline V gene data show CDR1 as MDHEN and CDR2 as SYDVKM. The CDR3 nucleotides are TGTGCCAGCAGTTTACCTCAGCCGGGACAGGGGTACTATGGCTACACCTTC. This sequence encodes CASSLPQPGQGYYGYTF.

This chain uses TRBV19 with TRBJ2-1, with D perhaps TRBD2 (6 bases). The CDR3 is 14 residues long. Per germline, CDR1 LNHDA and CDR2 SQIVND (reference sequence). Trimming pared 6 bases from V and 9 bases from J, leaving 18 bases between. CDR3 sequence: CASRTLGLEGEQFF. The CDR3 DNA reads as TGTGCCAGTAGGACCCTCGGGCTGGAGGGTGAGCAGTTCTTC.

The chain carries TRBV27 and TRBJ2-2; 11 nucleotides agree with TRBD1. The germline V gene encodes CDR1 MNHEY and CDR2 SMNVEV (reference sequence). The CDR3 sequence is 14 residues long. J lost 8 bases, V lost 6 bases, and 5 bases had no gene match. The CDR3 region is CASRPGQGVGELFF. In DNA, the CDR3 is TGTGCCAGCAGACCGGGACAGGGGGTGGGGGAGCTGTTTTTT.